One T cell receptor beta chain is described in this entry. Its antigen is not known. This sample stems from a study of cytomegalovirus exposure and HLA in healthy donors. Study-level results: When analyzed later, the rates of TCR association showed variation by HLA locus, with DRB1 the most and HLA-C the fewest.

Germline V gene data show CDR1 as SNHLY and CDR2 as FYNNEI. The CDR3 loop spans 16 amino acids. V lost 3 bases and J 2 bases, leaving 13 bases between the germline ends. Donors likely had unrecorded immune exposures despite being nominally healthy when sampled. PCR involved 60 Vbeta and 13 Jbeta primers. Data came from immunoSEQ multiplex PCR; TCRdb stores just in-frame clones and leaves some out. In the table there are fewer than 100,000 clones, around 80% of which are singletons. V gene TRBV2 combines with J gene TRBJ2-2; D is perhaps TRBD2 (5 bases). Sequenced sample: PBMCs. This sequence was found in a woman in her fifties or sixties in good health and CMV-seronegative. This chain's CDR3 is CASSDEGAVNTGELFF. The CDR3 DNA follows: TGTGCCAGCAGTGACGAGGGAGCCGTAAACACCGGGGAGCTGTTTTTT. Supplemented by reference TRBV2 and TRBJ2-2, the full variable domain reads EPEVTQTPSHQVTQMGQEVILRCVPISNHLYFYWYRQILGQKVEFLVSFYNNEISEKSEIFDDQFSVERPDGSNFTLKIRSTKLEDSAMYFCASSDEGAVNTGELFFGEGSRLTVL.